This T cell receptor beta chain appears in the sequencing data of a study of vaccination effects on CD4 cells after COVID-19. The repertoire was sequenced with immunoSEQ multiplex PCR; TCRdb's copy has only in-frame clones and lacks some. The sample consists of around 63,000 clones, roughly 76% of them appearing once. By share, this clone ranks as medium-sized. Its antigen is undetermined. V lost 7 bases, J lost 5 bases, and 19 bases lay in between. The CDR3 is made up of 15 amino acids. In germline, CDR1 is KGHDR, CDR2 SFDVKD. Using viral peptide pools, the ViraFEST assay grew out antigen-specific CD4+ T cells prior to sequencing. With 10 days of culture completed, CD4+ T cells were isolated. All vaccine recipients tested negative for nucleocapsid antibodies and had never contracted SARS-CoV-2 infection.

This TCR derives from a human donor who received a COVID-19 vaccine. This chain uses TRBV24-1 with TRBJ1-2; D ambiguous. The specimen was CD4+ T cells from PBMCs cultured with HCoV-OC43 spike peptides, collected before COVID-19 vaccination. The subset: HCoV-OC43 spike overlapping peptide pool stimulation. The CDR3 here is CATSHPSTGTYGYTF. DNA of the CDR3: TGTGCCACCAGCCACCCCTCGACCGGCACTTATGGCTACACCTTC.